The clone carrying this TCR beta chain occurred many times. Antigen unknown. The sample comes from a study of CD8 T cells in ankylosing spondylitis. Study-wide results and limits: Disease-linked clones reportedly showed significant enrichment in matched ankylosing spondylitis synovial fluid. Prior literature has documented some motif variants in synovial fluid and blood from reactive arthritis. One TCR beta motif, made up of eight or nine highly homologous variants, appeared characteristic of ankylosing spondylitis blood.

Trimming removed 2 bases at V and 7 bases at J, with 9 bases between. This CDR3 is built from 13 residues. CDR1 is MNHEY, CDR2 SVGEGT, per germline. Library preparation for TCR beta used quantitative 5'-RACE with molecular barcodes. TCRdb passed the 5' RACE reads through MiXCR, listing each CDR3 protein once. The repertoire has some 250,000 distinct CDR3 sequences, 8.6% of them found once; the top ten carry nearly 7%. The genes are TRBV6-2 or TRBV6-3 and TRBJ1-5, with a tentative D call TRBD1 (6 bases). This clonotype originated in a male donor with ankylosing spondylitis or in good health (not recorded which). Specimen: blood, either unsorted or a sorted T cell fraction (not recorded which). CDR3 protein: CASSYGGQQPQHF. The CDR3 region has the DNA TGTGCCAGCAGTTACGGGGGGCAACAGCCCCAGCATTTT.